The 13 T cell receptor beta chains reported below all come from one sample, sequenced in a study of OX40 agonist ivuxolimab in advanced cancers. The method was immunoSEQ multiplex PCR; TCRdb's version includes in-frame clones alone and lacks a portion of them. The repertoire includes 70,000 or so clones, 70% to 90% of them detected once, and under 2.5% sits in the top ten. The sample was CD4+ or CD8+ T cells sorted from blood, taken in a trial of the OX40 agonist ivuxolimab. The receptors were sampled from an adult with an advanced solid tumor such as melanoma, head and neck, liver or kidney cancer.

This clone has a single count. The chain uses TRBV21-1 and TRBJ2-7; the table calls TRBD2, which could not be checked here. TRBV21-1 is tagged as a pseudogene. The CDR3 consists of 17 residues. For the CDR3, the DNA is TGTGCCAGCAGCAAAGTCAGTCGACTAGCGGGTTTCTACGAGCAGTACTTC. Translation: CASSKVSRLAGFYEQYF.

This clone was observed a single time. As DNA, the CDR3 is TGTGCCAGCTCACCTGTGGGACAGGGGGATCAGCCCCAGCATTTT. It yields the protein CASSPVGQGDQPQHF. The V gene is TRBV18, the J gene TRBJ1-5; 11 nucleotides line up with TRBD1. V gave up 3 bases and J gave up 5 bases; unmatched junction bases: 3. Germline V gene data show CDR1 as KGHSH and CDR2 as LQKENI. CDR3 length: 15 residues. The full variable domain, with the rest looked up from reference TRBV18 and TRBJ1-5, is NAGVMQNPRHLVRRRGQEARLRCSPMKGHSHVYWYRQLPEEGLKFMVYLQKENIIDESGMPKERFSAEFPKEGPSILRIQQVVRGDSAAYFCASSPVGQGDQPQHFGDGTRLSIL.

The chain recombines TRBV5-1 with TRBJ2-7, with 9 bases that match TRBD2. Trimming took 0 bases from V and 2 from J; bases not matched to a gene: 3. CDR1 and CDR2 (germline): SGHRS, YFSETQ. This CDR3 comprises 15 residues. The CDR3 region has the DNA TGCGCCAGCAGCTTGGGACTAGCGGACCCCTACGAGCAGTACTTC. Its translation: CASSLGLADPYEQYF.

J is TRBJ2-1 and V is TRBV5-4; 8 bases are a match to TRBD1. After removal of 3 bases from V and 7 bases from J, the junction contained 0 bases not matched to a gene. This CDR3 spans 12 amino acids. Germline V lookup: CDR1 SGHNT, CDR2 YYREEE (reference sequence). The CDR3 DNA reads as TGTGCCAGCAGCTGGGACAGGAATGAGCAGTTCTTC. It encodes CASSWDRNEQFF. Looking up the rest from reference TRBV5-4 and TRBJ2-1 gives the full variable domain: ETGVTQSPTHLIKTRGQQVTLRCSSQSGHNTVSWYQQALGQGPQFIFQYYREEENGRGNFPPRFSGLQFPNYSSELNVNALELDDSALYLCASSWDRNEQFFGPGTRLTVL.

V and J are TRBV28 and TRBJ2-5, with D uncertain. The germline V gene encodes CDR1 MDHEN and CDR2 SYDVKM. V was trimmed by 6 bases and J by 1 base, leaving 18 bases between them. There are 16 residues in the CDR3. DNA for the CDR3: TGTGCCAGCAGCCCTGCAAGCGCAGAAGGCCAAGAGACCCAGTACTTC. Amino acid sequence: CASSPASAEGQETQYF.

The V and J genes are TRBV6-4 and TRBJ1-5; 7 bases fit TRBD1. V shed 5 bases, J shed 3 bases, and the junction held 7 bases outside the gene matches. The CDR3 sequence is 15 residues long. Per germline, CDR1 MRHNA and CDR2 SNTAGT. The CDR3 sequence: CASSRQGGTNQPQHF. The CDR3 nucleotides read TGTGCCAGCAGTCGACAGGGAGGTACCAATCAGCCCCAGCATTTT.

V usage is TRBV19 and J usage is TRBJ1-5; D not certain. V was trimmed by 5 bases and J by 3 bases, leaving 8 bases between them. The CDR3 spans 13 residues. The V gene's germline CDR1 is LNHDA and CDR2 SQIVND (reference sequence). CDR3 sequence: CASSLNNNQPQHF. The CDR3 nucleotides are TGTGCCAGTAGTTTAAATAACAATCAGCCCCAGCATTTT.

The chain has TRBV18 and TRBJ1-1; D is undetermined. The germline gives CDR1 KGHSH, CDR2 LQKENI. V was cut by 6 bases and J by 1 base, with 9 bases left in between. The length of the CDR3 is 13 residues. As DNA, the CDR3 is TGTGCCAGCTCCCTCGACACGAACACTGAAGCTTTCTTT. Translating it yields CASSLDTNTEAFF.

V usage is TRBV7-8 and J usage is TRBJ2-3; D may be TRBD1 or TRBD2 (6 bases each). The V end lost 7 bases, the J end lost 5 bases, and 16 bases lay between the germline ends. The CDR3 is 14 amino acids. Germline V CDR1 and CDR2: SGHVS, FQNEAQ. CDR3 nucleotide sequence: TGTGCCAGCACCCCGGCTGGGGGGCAAGATACGCAGTATTTT. Translated, it gives CASTPAGGQDTQYF.

The chain has TRBV11-3 and TRBJ2-5; 8 nucleotides match TRBD2. The V segment lost 1 base and the J segment 5 bases; nucleotides outside the gene matches: 9. In germline, CDR1 is SGHNT, CDR2 YENEEA. This CDR3 has 16 amino acids. The CDR3 bases are TGTGCCAGCAGCTTAGGAGCGGGGGACTCTCGGGAGACCCAGTACTTC. Encoded protein: CASSLGAGDSRETQYF. Full variable domain (missing parts from reference TRBV11-3 and TRBJ2-5): EAGVVQSPRYKIIEKKQPVAFWCNPISGHNTLYWYLQNLGQGPELLIRYENEEAVDDSQLPKDRFSAERLKGVDSTLKIQPAELGDSAVYLCASSLGAGDSRETQYFGPGTRLLVL.

The genes are TRBV18 and TRBJ2-7; 10 bases are shared with TRBD1. The CDR3 is 14 residues long. V lost 9 bases to trimming and J lost 4 bases; unmatched junction nucleotides: 9. The germline V gene has CDR1 KGHSH and CDR2 LQKENI. Written as DNA, the CDR3 is TGTGCCAGTCAGCAGACAGGGGGCTTTTACGAGCAGTACTTC. Its translation: CASQQTGGFYEQYF.

This clone appeared a single time. The CDR3 here is CASRGLAGVGDTQYF. The CDR3 nucleotides are TGTGCCAGCAGGGGACTAGCGGGAGTTGGAGATACGCAGTATTTT. This chain connects TRBV5-4 to TRBJ2-3; 14 bases align to TRBD2. The V segment lost 5 bases and the J segment 5 bases; nucleotides outside the gene matches: 4. CDR1 and CDR2 (germline): SGHNT, YYREEE (reference sequence). The CDR3 sequence is 15 residues long. The full variable domain, its missing parts supplied by reference TRBV5-4 and TRBJ2-3, is ETGVTQSPTHLIKTRGQQVTLRCSSQSGHNTVSWYQQALGQGPQFIFQYYREEENGRGNFPPRFSGLQFPNYSSELNVNALELDDSALYLCASRGLAGVGDTQYFGPGTRLTVL.

This sequence joins TRBV4-1 and TRBJ2-1, with D perhaps matching TRBD1 (5 bases). The V end was cut by 4 bases, the J end by 5 bases, with 12 bases between. Germline CDR1 MGHRA, CDR2 YSYEKL. This CDR3 contains 14 residues. CDR3 DNA: TGCGCCAGCAGCCCCCGGGTAGGGGACAATGAGCAGTTCTTC. Translating it yields CASSPRVGDNEQFF.